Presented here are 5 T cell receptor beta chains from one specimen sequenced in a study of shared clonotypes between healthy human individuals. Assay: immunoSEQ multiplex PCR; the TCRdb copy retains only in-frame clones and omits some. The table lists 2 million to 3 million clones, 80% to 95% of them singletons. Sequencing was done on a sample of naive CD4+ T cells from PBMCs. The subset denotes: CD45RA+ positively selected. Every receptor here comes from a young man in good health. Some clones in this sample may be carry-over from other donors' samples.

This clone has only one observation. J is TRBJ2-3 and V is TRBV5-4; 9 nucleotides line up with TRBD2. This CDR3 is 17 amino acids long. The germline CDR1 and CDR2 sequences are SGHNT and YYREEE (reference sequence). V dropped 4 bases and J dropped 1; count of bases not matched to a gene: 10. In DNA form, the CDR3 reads TGTGCCAGCAGCCCCCTAGCGGGAAGGGGGGGCACAGATACGCAGTATTTT. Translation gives CASSPLAGRGGTDTQYF.

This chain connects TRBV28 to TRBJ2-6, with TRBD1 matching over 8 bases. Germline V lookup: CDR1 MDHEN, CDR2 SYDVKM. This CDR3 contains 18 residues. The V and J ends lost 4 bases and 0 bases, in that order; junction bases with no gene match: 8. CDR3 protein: CASSSRDRISSGANVLTF. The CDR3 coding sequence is TGTGCCAGCAGTTCCCGGGACAGGATAAGCTCTGGGGCCAACGTCCTGACTTTC.

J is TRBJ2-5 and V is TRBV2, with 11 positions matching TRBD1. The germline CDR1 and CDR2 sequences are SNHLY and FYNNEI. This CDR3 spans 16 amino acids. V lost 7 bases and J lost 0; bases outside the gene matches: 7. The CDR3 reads CASNGQGAPYQETQYF. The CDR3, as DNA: TGTGCCAGCAATGGACAGGGGGCCCCGTACCAAGAGACCCAGTACTTC. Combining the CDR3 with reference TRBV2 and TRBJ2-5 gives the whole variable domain EPEVTQTPSHQVTQMGQEVILRCVPISNHLYFYWYRQILGQKVEFLVSFYNNEISEKSEIFDDQFSVERPDGSNFTLKIRSTKLEDSAMYFCASNGQGAPYQETQYFGPGTRLLVL.

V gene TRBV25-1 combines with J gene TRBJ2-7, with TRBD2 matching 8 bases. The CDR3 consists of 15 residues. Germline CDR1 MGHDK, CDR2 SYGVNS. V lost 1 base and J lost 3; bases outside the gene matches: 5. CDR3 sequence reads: CASSESRGRFYEQYF. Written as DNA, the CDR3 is TGTGCCAGCAGTGAATCTCGCGGGAGGTTCTACGAGCAGTACTTC.

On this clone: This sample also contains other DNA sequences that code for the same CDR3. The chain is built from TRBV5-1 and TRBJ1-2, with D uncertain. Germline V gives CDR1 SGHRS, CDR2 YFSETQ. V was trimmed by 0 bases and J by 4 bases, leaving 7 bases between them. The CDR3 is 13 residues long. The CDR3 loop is CASSLGESYGYTF. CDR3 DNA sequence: TGCGCCAGCAGCTTGGGGGAGTCCTATGGCTACACCTTC.